The rows below give T cell receptor beta chains drawn from one sample of a study of cytotoxic CD8 clonotypes in ibrutinib-treated CLL. The assay was immunoSEQ multiplex PCR, and TCRdb's table has in-frame clones only and misses some. The repertoire has 250,000 to 350,000 clones, around 69% of them found once; the top ten carry around 6%. This specimen consisted of PBMCs, obtained at disease progression, from a patient treated with ibrutinib. The receptors derive from a human donor with chronic lymphocytic leukemia. CDR3s include the opening cysteine and the closing phenylalanine or tryptophan. The D gene is left open where the match is weak. The listing skips clone size in some rows; elsewhere it reads once, few, many or a size class.

d_call	v_call	clone_size	j_call	cdr3_aa	cdr3_nt
TRBD2	TRBV29-1	.	TRBJ2-1	CSGSGSYNEQFF	TGCAGCGGTAGCGGGAGCTACAATGAGCAGTTCTTC
TRBD2	TRBV4-2	.	TRBJ2-7	CASSQVASGGAAYEQYF	TGTGCCAGCAGCCAAGTGGCTAGCGGGGGGGCCGCCTACGAGCAGTACTTC
TRBD2	TRBV5-1	.	TRBJ2-7	CASSLSMGRGGIISSGSYEQYF	TGCGCCAGCAGCTTATCGATGGGTCGGGGGGGGATCATCTCCTCCGGCTCCTACGAGCAGTACTTC
.	TRBV5-1	.	TRBJ2-4	CASSLEDIWDIQYF	TGCGCCAGCAGCTTGGAGGACATCTGGGACATTCAGTACTTC
.	TRBV6-1	.	TRBJ2-7	CASSEVGEQYF	TGTGCCAGCAGTGAGGTGGGTGAGCAGTACTTC
.	TRBV28	few	TRBJ2-7	CASSSGYEQYF	TGTGCCAGCAGTTCCGGTTACGAGCAGTACTTC
.	TRBV6-5	.	TRBJ1-3	CASSRRPNSGNTIYF	TGTGCCAGCAGCCGTCGACCCAACTCTGGAAACACCATATATTTT
.	TRBV29-1	.	TRBJ2-3	CSTRGPVSRTDTQYF	TGCAGCACGAGGGGACCCGTTTCTCGTACAGATACGCAGTATTTT
TRBD1	TRBV4-1	.	TRBJ2-7	CASSHQPGQGYEQYF	TGCGCCAGCAGCCATCAACCGGGACAGGGGTACGAGCAGTACTTC
.	TRBV5-6	.	TRBJ2-2	CARWTARELFF	TGTGCCAGGTGGACTGCGCGGGAGCTGTTTTTT
.	TRBV10-2	.	TRBJ2-5	CASFGRLQETQYF	TGCGCCAGCTTTGGGCGGTTGCAAGAGACCCAGTACTTC
TRBD1	TRBV5-1	.	TRBJ2-6	CASEGQGSGANVLTF	TGCGCCAGCGAGGGACAGGGGTCTGGGGCCAACGTCCTGACTTTC
.	TRBV6-5	few	TRBJ2-7	CASSPIGSYEQYF	TGTGCCAGCAGCCCCATTGGCTCCTACGAGCAGTACTTC
.	TRBV10-1	.	TRBJ2-7	CASSRSGGEQYF	TGCGCCAGCAGTCGTAGCGGCGGCGAGCAGTACTTC
TRBD2	TRBV9	.	TRBJ2-7	CASSLAGGSSYEQYF	TGTGCCAGCAGCCTTGCGGGAGGGAGCTCCTACGAGCAGTACTTC
.	TRBV15	.	TRBJ2-5	CATSRADPGAMWTQYF	TGTGCCACCAGCAGAGCAGATCCGGGGGCTATGTGGACCCAGTACTTC
.	TRBV6-4	.	TRBJ2-3	CASITPERPDTQYF	TGTGCCAGCATAACCCCCGAACGCCCCGATACGCAGTATTTT
TRBD1	TRBV19	.	TRBJ1-2	CASIGQGGYTF	TGTGCCAGTATAGGACAGGGCGGCTACACCTTC
.	TRBV19	.	TRBJ2-2	CASSWGRGTGELFF	TGTGCCAGTAGTTGGGGACGGGGAACCGGGGAGCTGTTTTTT
.	TRBV21-1	.	TRBJ1-6	CASSKGADNSPLHF	TGTGCCAGCAGCAAGGGGGCTGACAATTCACCCCTCCACTTT
TRBD1	TRBV7-6	.	TRBJ1-3	CASRDYTTSTGDSGNTIYF	TGTGCCAGCAGAGACTACACAACATCGACAGGGGACTCTGGAAACACCATATATTTT
.	TRBV19	.	TRBJ1-2	CASSIGSWGSYGYTF	TGTGCCAGTAGTATCGGGTCTTGGGGCAGCTATGGCTACACCTTC
.	TRBV2	.	TRBJ2-1	CASRDEFF	TGTGCCAGCAGGGACGAGTTCTTC
TRBD1	TRBV6-1	.	TRBJ2-6	CASKQGASGANVLTF	TGTGCCAGCAAACAGGGGGCCTCTGGGGCCAACGTCCTGACTTTC
TRBD1	TRBV5-1	.	TRBJ2-7	CASSSRTGNPHEQYF	TGCGCCAGCAGCTCCCGGACAGGGAATCCCCACGAGCAGTACTTC
.	TRBV2	.	TRBJ1-2	CASRTLLYGYTF	TGTGCCAGCAGGACACTTCTCTATGGCTACACCTTC
TRBD1	TRBV27	.	TRBJ2-5	CASSYEGQGFRETQYF	TGTGCCAGCAGTTACGAGGGACAGGGGTTTAGGGAGACCCAGTACTTC
TRBD1	TRBV19	.	TRBJ1-6	CASRTIGQENSPLHF	TGTGCCAGTAGAACGATCGGACAGGAGAATTCACCCCTCCACTTT
.	TRBV5-1	.	TRBJ1-1	CASSSVRGMNTEAFF	TGCGCCAGCAGCTCCGTACGCGGGATGAACACTGAAGCTTTCTTT
.	TRBV7-9	.	TRBJ2-5	CASSLQVSQETQYF	TGTGCCAGCAGCTTACAGGTATCCCAAGAGACCCAGTACTTC
TRBD1	TRBV13	once	TRBJ1-2	CASSLRRGLNGYTF	TGTGCCAGCAGTTTAAGGAGGGGGCTGAATGGCTACACCTTC
.	TRBV7-9	.	TRBJ2-7	CASSLSAGEQYF	TGTGCCAGCAGCTTATCCGCGGGCGAGCAGTACTTC
TRBD1	TRBV7-9	.	TRBJ2-7	CASSLTGTGGYEQYF	TGTGCCAGCAGTCTTACCGGGACAGGGGGCTACGAGCAGTACTTC
TRBD2	TRBV18	.	TRBJ2-1	CASSPTGVAGVGEQFF	TGTGCCAGCTCACCAACAGGGGTAGCGGGAGTTGGCGAGCAGTTCTTC
.	TRBV28	.	TRBJ2-1	CASMAGRGYNEQFF	TGTGCCAGCATGGCGGGGAGGGGGTACAATGAGCAGTTCTTC
.	TRBV5-1	.	TRBJ1-4	CASSSNTATNEKLFF	TGCGCCAGCAGCTCAAACACAGCAACTAATGAAAAACTGTTTTTT
.	TRBV9	.	TRBJ1-2	CASSVAWRGLDYGYTF	TGTGCCAGCAGCGTAGCGTGGCGGGGGCTTGACTATGGCTACACCTTC
.	TRBV27	once	TRBJ1-4	CASSFFATNEKLFF	TGTGCCAGCAGTTTCTTTGCAACTAATGAAAAACTGTTTTTT
.	TRBV4-2	few	TRBJ2-4	CASSQAGSGSILNIQYF	TGTGCCAGCAGCCAAGCGGGAAGCGGGTCAATACTAAACATTCAGTACTTC
TRBD2	TRBV9	.	TRBJ2-1	CASSPGLAGGQEQFF	TGTGCCAGCAGCCCAGGACTAGCGGGGGGGCAAGAGCAGTTCTTC
.	TRBV5-1	few	TRBJ1-5	CASSFEPQGDQPQHF	TGCGCCAGCAGCTTCGAACCACAGGGCGATCAGCCCCAGCATTTT
.	TRBV19	few	TRBJ2-5	CASGGRETQYF	TGTGCCAGCGGGGGTCGGGAGACCCAGTACTTC
.	TRBV10-1	.	TRBJ1-5	CASSQFWPQHF	TGCGCCAGCAGCCAGTTTTGGCCCCAGCATTTT
.	TRBV5-1	.	TRBJ2-7	CASTPNNEGEQYF	TGCGCCAGCACTCCCAACAATGAGGGCGAGCAGTACTTC
.	TRBV11-3	.	TRBJ2-7	CASSLGRSLQYF	TGTGCCAGCAGCTTAGGCAGATCCCTACAGTACTTC
TRBD2	TRBV5-1	.	TRBJ2-1	CASSLRYGLAVSNEQFF	TGCGCCAGCAGCTTGCGATATGGACTAGCGGTTAGTAATGAGCAGTTCTTC
TRBD1	TRBV6-6	.	TRBJ2-2	CASKGQGPTGELFF	TGTGCCAGCAAAGGACAGGGCCCCACCGGGGAGCTGTTTTTT
.	TRBV7-6	once	TRBJ2-5	CASSPRSETQYF	TGTGCCAGCAGCCCCCGGTCCGAGACCCAGTACTTC